This T cell receptor (beta chain) is drawn from a study of blood T cell repertoires in COVID-19. Study as a whole: From the United States, Italy and Spain came samples of acute and convalescent COVID-19. Sources were T cells, B-cell-depleted T cells, or PBMCs; the material itself was cDNA or gDNA.

Germline assignment: CDR1 MNHNY and CDR2 SVGAGI (reference sequence). CDR3 length: 13 residues. Trimming pared 6 bases from V and 2 bases from J, leaving 10 bases between. Study processing details: Amplification of reference gene primers provided the estimated nucleated cell counts. Some clones are missing from TCRdb's copy, which holds only in-frame ones; the method was immunoSEQ multiplex PCR. The V and J calls and clone size are taken from that table; D and trimming were inferred from the DNA. Here the sample spans about 170,000 clones, about 88% being singletons. The V gene is TRBV6-6, the J gene TRBJ1-2; a weak D match, TRBD1 (5 bases). The source is a woman older than 75 in a cohort sampled during active or convalescent COVID-19. The sample was peripheral blood. The chain's CDR3 is CASSPGLNYGYTF. In DNA form, the CDR3 reads TGTGCCAGCAGCCCAGGGTTAAACTATGGCTACACCTTC.